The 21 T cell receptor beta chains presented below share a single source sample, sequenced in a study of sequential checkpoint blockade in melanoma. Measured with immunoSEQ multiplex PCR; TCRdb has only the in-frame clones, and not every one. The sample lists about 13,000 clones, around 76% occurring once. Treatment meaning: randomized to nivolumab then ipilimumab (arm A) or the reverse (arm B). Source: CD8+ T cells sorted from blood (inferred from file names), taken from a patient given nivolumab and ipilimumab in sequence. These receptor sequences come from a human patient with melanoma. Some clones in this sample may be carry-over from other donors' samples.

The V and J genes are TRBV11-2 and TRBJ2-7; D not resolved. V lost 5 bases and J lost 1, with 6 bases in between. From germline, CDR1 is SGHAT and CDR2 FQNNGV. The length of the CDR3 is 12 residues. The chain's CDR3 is CASSHGSYEQYF. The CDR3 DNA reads TGTGCCAGCAGCCACGGGTCCTACGAGCAGTACTTC. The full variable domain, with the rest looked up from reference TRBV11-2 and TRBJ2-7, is EAGVAQSPRYKIIEKRQSVAFWCNPISGHATLYWYQQILGQGPKLLIQFQNNGVVDDSQLPKDRFSAERLKGVDSTLKIQPAKLEDSAVYLCASSHGSYEQYFGPGTRLTVT.

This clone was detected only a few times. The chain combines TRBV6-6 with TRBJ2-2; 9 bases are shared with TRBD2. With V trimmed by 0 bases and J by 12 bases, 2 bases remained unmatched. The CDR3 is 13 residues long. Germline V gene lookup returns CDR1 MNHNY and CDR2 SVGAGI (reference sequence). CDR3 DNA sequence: TGTGCCAGCAGTTACTCTAGCGGGGGAAAGCTGTTTTTT. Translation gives CASSYSSGGKLFF.

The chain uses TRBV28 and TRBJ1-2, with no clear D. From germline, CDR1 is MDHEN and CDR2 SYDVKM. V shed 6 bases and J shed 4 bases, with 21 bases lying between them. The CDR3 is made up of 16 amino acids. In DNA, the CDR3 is TGTGCCAGCAGCTTGAGGACGGACGGGGATCTCTATGGCTACACCTTC. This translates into CASSLRTDGDLYGYTF.

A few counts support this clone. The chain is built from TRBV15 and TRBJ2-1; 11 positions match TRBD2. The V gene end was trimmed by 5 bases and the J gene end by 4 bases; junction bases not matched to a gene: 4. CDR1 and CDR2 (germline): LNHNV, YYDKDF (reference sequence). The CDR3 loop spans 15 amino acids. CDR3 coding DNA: TGTGCCACCAGCTTGGCTAGCGGGGGGTACAATGAGCAGTTCTTC. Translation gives CATSLASGGYNEQFF. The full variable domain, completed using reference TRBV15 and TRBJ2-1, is DAMVIQNPRYQVTQFGKPVTLSCSQTLNHNVMYWYQQKSSQAPKLLFHYYDKDFNNEADTPDNFQSRRPNTSFCFLDIRSPGLGDTAMYLCATSLASGGYNEQFFGPGTRLTVL.

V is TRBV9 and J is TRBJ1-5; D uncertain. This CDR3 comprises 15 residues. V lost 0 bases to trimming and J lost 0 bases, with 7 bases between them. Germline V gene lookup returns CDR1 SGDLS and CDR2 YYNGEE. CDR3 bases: TGTGCCAGCAGCGTAGAAGCTAATAGCAATCAGCCCCAGCATTTT. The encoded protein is CASSVEANSNQPQHF. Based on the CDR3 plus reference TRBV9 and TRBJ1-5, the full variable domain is DSGVTQTPKHLITATGQRVTLRCSPRSGDLSVYWYQQSLDQGLQFLIQYYNGEERAKGNILERFSAQQFPDLHSELNLSSLELGDSALYFCASSVEANSNQPQHFGDGTRLSIL.

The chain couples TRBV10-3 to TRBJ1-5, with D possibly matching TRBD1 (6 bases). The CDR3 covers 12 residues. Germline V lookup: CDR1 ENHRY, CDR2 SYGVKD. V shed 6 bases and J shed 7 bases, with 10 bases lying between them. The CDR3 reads CAISTGSQPQHF. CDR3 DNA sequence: TGTGCCATCAGCACAGGGAGCCAGCCCCAGCATTTT.

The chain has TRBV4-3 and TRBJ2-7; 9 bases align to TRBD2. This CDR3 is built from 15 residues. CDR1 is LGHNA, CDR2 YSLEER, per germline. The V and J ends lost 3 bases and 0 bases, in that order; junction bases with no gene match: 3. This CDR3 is CASSQAGGSSYEQYF. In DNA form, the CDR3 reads TGCGCCAGCAGCCAGGCGGGGGGGAGCTCCTACGAGCAGTACTTC.

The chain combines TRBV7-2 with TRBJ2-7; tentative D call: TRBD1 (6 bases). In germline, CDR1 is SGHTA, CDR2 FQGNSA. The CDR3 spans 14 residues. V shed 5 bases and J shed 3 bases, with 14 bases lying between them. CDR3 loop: CASSHGTGIYEQYF. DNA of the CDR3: TGTGCCAGCAGCCACGGAACAGGGATCTACGAGCAGTACTTC.

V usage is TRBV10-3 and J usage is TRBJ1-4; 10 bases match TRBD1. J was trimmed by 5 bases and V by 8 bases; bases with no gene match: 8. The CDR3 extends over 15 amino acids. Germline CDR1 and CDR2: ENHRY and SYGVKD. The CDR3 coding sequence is TGTGCCATCGGAGCGCGGGGACAGGGGAATGAAAAACTGTTTTTT. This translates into CAIGARGQGNEKLFF.

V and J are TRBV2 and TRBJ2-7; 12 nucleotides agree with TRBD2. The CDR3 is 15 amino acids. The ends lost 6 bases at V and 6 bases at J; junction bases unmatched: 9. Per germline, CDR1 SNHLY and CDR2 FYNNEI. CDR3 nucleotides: TGTGCCAGCAGCGGATCTAGCGGGGGGGCCGGCGAGCAGTACTTC. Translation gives CASSGSSGGAGEQYF. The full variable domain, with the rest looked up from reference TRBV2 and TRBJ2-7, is EPEVTQTPSHQVTQMGQEVILRCVPISNHLYFYWYRQILGQKVEFLVSFYNNEISEKSEIFDDQFSVERPDGSNFTLKIRSTKLEDSAMYFCASSGSSGGAGEQYFGPGTRLTVT.

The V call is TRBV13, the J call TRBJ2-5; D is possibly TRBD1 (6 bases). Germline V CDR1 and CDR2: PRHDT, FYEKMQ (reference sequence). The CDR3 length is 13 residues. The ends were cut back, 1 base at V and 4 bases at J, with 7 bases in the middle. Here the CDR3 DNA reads TGTGCCAGCAGCTTAGACAGGGCAGAGACCCAGTACTTC. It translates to CASSLDRAETQYF.

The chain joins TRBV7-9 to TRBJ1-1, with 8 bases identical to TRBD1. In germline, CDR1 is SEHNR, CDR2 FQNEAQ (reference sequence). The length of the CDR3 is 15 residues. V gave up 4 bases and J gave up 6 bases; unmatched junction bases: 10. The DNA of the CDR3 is TGTGCCAGCAGCTCTTTGGACAGGGCCCTCCCTGAAGCTTTCTTT. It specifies CASSSLDRALPEAFF.

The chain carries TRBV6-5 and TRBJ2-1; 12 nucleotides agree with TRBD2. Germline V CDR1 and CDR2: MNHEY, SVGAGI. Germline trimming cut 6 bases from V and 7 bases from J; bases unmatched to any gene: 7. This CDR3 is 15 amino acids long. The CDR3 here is CASSPSGGAWNEQFF. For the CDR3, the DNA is TGTGCCAGCAGCCCTAGCGGGGGGGCCTGGAATGAGCAGTTCTTC.

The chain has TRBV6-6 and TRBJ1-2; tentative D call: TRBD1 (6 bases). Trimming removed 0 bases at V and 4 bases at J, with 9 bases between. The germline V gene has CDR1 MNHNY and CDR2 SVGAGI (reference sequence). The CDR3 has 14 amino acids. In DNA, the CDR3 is TGTGCCAGCAGTTACTCGGGAGGGGGCTATGGCTACACCTTC. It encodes CASSYSGGGYGYTF.

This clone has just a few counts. CDR3 sequence: CASSQETGSKGYTF. CDR3 bases: TGCGCCAGCAGCCAAGAAACAGGGAGTAAGGGCTACACCTTC. The chain joins TRBV4-3 to TRBJ1-2, with D tentatively TRBD1 (6 bases). This CDR3 region has 14 residues. Germline CDR1 and CDR2: LGHNA and YSLEER. Trimming took off 0 bases at V and 8 bases at J, with 13 bases between the two ends.

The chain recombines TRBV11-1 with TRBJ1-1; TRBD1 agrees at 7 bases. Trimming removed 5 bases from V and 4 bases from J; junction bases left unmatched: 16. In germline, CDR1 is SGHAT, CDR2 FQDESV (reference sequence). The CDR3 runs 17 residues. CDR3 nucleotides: TGTGCCAGCAGCACCCATGAGTACAGGGGTTTGGGCACTGAAGCTTTCTTT. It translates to CASSTHEYRGLGTEAFF.

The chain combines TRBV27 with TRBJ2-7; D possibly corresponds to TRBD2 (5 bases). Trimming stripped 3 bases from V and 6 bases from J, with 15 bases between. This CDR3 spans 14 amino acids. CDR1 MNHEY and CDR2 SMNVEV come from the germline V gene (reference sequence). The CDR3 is CASSFQRAGGEQYF. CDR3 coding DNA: TGTGCCAGCAGTTTCCAACGGGCGGGCGGCGAGCAGTACTTC.

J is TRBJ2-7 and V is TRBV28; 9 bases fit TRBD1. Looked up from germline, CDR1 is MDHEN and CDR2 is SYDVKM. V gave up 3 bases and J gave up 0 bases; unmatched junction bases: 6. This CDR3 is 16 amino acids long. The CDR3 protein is CASSLEGTGSSYEQYF. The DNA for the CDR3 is TGTGCCAGCAGTTTGGAGGGGACAGGGAGCTCCTACGAGCAGTACTTC.

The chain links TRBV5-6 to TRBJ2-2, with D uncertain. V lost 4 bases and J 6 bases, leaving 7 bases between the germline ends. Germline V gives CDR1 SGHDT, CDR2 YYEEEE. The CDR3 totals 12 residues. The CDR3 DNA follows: TGTGCCAGCAGCCGCGCACCCGGGGAGCTGTTTTTT. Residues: CASSRAPGELFF.

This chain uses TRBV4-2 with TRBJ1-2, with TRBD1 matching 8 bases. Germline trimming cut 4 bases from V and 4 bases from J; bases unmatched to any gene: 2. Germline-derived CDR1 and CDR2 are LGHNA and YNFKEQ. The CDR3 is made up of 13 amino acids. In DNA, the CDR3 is TGTGCCAGCAGCCCGACAGGGGCCTATGGCTACACCTTC. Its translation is CASSPTGAYGYTF.

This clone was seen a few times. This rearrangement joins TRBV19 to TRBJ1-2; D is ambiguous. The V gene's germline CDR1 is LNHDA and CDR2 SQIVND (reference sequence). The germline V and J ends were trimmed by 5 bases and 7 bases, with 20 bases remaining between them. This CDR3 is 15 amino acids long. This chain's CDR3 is CASSFRSGAPGGYTF. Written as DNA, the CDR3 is TGTGCCAGTAGTTTCCGTAGTGGCGCCCCGGGTGGCTACACCTTC.